This is a list of T cell receptor beta chains from one sample in a study of monozygotic twins with cystic fibrosis. Sequenced by immunoSEQ multiplex PCR; TCRdb stores in-frame clones only, minus some. The sample lists tens of thousands of clones, more than 85% occurring once. Source material: blood. The origin of the receptors is a girl aged 2-10 years with cystic fibrosis. CDR3s leave out the opening cysteine and the closing phenylalanine or tryptophan. Fields, in order: V gene, clone size, CDR3 protein. Size is omitted from some rows. Given values are once, few, many or a class for expanded clones.

TRBV6-1 - ASSDSENTEAF
TRBV6-1 - ASSEAPASFYGYT
TRBV6-6 - ASRHGNAGGYGYT
TRBV18 - ASSIQGTGEQY
TRBV4-3 - ASSQVDREANEQF
TRBV5-4 - ASSLAGDDSDTQY
TRBV19 - ASRPGLAPLYEQY
TRBV19 - ASSITQYGTEAF
TRBV20-1 - SASAYNEQF
TRBV19 - ASSMRGPASEQY
TRBV5-4 once ASSLAGVKDTQY
TRBV2 - ARLEDRGGRTDTQY
TRBV4-1 - ASSYGSANEQF
TRBV18 - ASSPLSGFQETQY
TRBV19 - ASSYSGGLDTQY
TRBV6-1 - ASSEKENYGYT
TRBV4-3 - ASSQDSGVDQPQH
TRBV5-1 - ASSTRGGSITEAF
TRBV5-4 - ASSLDSRRLTATDTQY
TRBV10-1 - ASSESVDREAF
TRBV6-5 - ASSMGTLYNSPLH
TRBV7-2 - ASSPWGGANRNYGYT
TRBV9 - ASSVESGGTGSEKLF
TRBV9 - ASSERSTGTGVGEQY
TRBV5-1 - ASSLGGGIYNEQF
TRBV9 - ASSVEGGPWDYGYT
TRBV7-2 once ASSLVPRHGETQY
TRBV6-5 - ASSYSYVGSGQPQH